These T cell receptor beta chains were read from a single sample in a study of cytomegalovirus exposure and HLA in healthy donors. The assay was immunoSEQ multiplex PCR, and TCRdb's table has in-frame clones only and misses some. The data show roughly 180,000 clones, approximately 80% seen once. Source material: PBMCs. Every receptor here comes from a man between 18 and 29 years old in good health and CMV-seronegative. Each CDR3 is given with its conserved first and last residue.

v_gene	j_gene	CDR3aa
TRBV11-1	TRBJ2-3	CASSPIGLAASDTQYF
TRBV2	TRBJ2-5	CASTEKGTLIGTQYF
TRBV11-2	TRBJ1-4	CASRLGPTNEKLFF
TRBV13	TRBJ1-1	CASRSSAYTEAFF
TRBV2	TRBJ1-2	CASSEEGPNYGYTF
TRBV5-1	TRBJ2-1	CASSSGNSVTSSYNEQFF
TRBV10-1	TRBJ2-2	CASSGALAAGELFF
TRBV9	TRBJ2-1	CASSPRDRGANEQFF
TRBV5-1	TRBJ1-4	CASSRPDRASTNEKLFF
TRBV30	TRBJ1-5	CAWSVQAHQPQHF
TRBV15	TRBJ1-1	CTTSRPDRGDTEAFF
TRBV27	TRBJ1-2	CASSLRGNNYGYTF
TRBV27	TRBJ1-2	CASSLSPTVYGYTF
TRBV6-6	TRBJ2-7	CASSLQGAFEQYF
TRBV5-6	TRBJ2-7	CASSFGTSGMREQYF
TRBV19	TRBJ1-1	CASSIARGTEAFF
TRBV9	TRBJ1-1	CASSVALFEGSEAFF
TRBV5-1	TRBJ2-1	CASSLDDGSSYNEQFF
TRBV28	TRBJ2-7	CASSLSPGQGYEQYF
TRBV19	TRBJ1-1	CASSWGQVNTEAFF
TRBV27	TRBJ1-5	CASSRLTGDQPQHF
TRBV28	TRBJ1-2	CASSFKRYGYTF
TRBV7-3	TRBJ1-2	CASSPGTGYGYTF
TRBV18	TRBJ2-1	CASSLNQAANYNEQFF
TRBV28	TRBJ1-5	CASSPPQANQPQHF